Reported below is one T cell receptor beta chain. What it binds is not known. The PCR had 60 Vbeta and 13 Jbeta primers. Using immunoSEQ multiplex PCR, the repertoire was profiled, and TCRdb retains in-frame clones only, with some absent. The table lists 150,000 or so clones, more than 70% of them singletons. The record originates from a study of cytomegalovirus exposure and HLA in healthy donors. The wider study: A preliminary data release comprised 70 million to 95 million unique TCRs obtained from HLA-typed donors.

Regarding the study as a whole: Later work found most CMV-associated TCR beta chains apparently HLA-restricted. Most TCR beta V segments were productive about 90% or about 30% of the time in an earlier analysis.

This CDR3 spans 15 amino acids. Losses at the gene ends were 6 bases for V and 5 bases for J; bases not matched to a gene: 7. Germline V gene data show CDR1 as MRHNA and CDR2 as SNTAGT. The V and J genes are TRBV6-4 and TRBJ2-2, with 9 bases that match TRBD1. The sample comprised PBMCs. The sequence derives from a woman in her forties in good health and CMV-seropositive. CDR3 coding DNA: TGTGCCAGCAGCCAGGGGACAGGGAGAACCGGGGAGCTGTTTTTT. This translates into CASSQGTGRTGELFF.